The 19 T cell receptor beta chains below come from one sample, sequenced in a study of blood T cell repertoires in COVID-19. The assay was immunoSEQ multiplex PCR, and TCRdb's table has in-frame clones only and misses some. The table lists 150,000 to 200,000 clones, approximately 89% of them singletons. The sample comprised PBMCs or T cells enriched from blood (not recorded which). These receptors came from a woman between 35 and 50 years old with acute COVID-19.

The chain uses TRBV7-2 and TRBJ2-2; 14 bases map to TRBD2. V was clipped by 5 bases and J by 7 bases; unmatched bases: 9. The CDR3 covers 17 residues. CDR1 is SGHTA, CDR2 FQGNSA, per germline. CDR3 coding DNA: TGTGCCAGCAGCCAGCACGGGACTAGCGGGAGTAGCGGGGAGCTGTTTTTT. This translates into CASSQHGTSGSSGELFF.

The chain has TRBV29-1 and TRBJ2-5; D might be TRBD2 (5 bases). From germline, CDR1 is SQVTM and CDR2 ANQGSEA. Trimming shortened V by 4 bases and J by 9 bases, and 18 bases separated the two germline ends. The CDR3 has 13 amino acids. The CDR3 coding sequence is TGCAGCGTTGTTGTCGGTGGGAGTCGGGCCCAGTACTTC. It yields the protein CSVVVGGSRAQYF.

This clone was detected a few times. The chain uses TRBV7-6 and TRBJ2-7, with 7 bases that match TRBD2. This CDR3 spans 15 amino acids. Germline CDR1 SGHVS, CDR2 FNYEAQ. J gave up 7 bases and V 2 bases, and 11 bases lay outside the gene matches. This CDR3 is CASSLMAAYGGEQYF. The CDR3 bases are TGTGCCAGCAGCTTAATGGCAGCTTACGGGGGGGAGCAGTACTTC. Complete variable domain (other parts from reference TRBV7-6 and TRBJ2-7): GAGVSQSPRYKVTKRGQDVALRCDPISGHVSLYWYRQALGQGPEFLTYFNYEAQQDKSGLPNDRFSAERPEGSISTLTIQRTEQRDSAMYRCASSLMAAYGGEQYFGPGTRLTVT.

The V call is TRBV19, the J call TRBJ2-1; 8 bases match TRBD2. V lost 4 bases and J lost 6; bases outside the gene matches: 5. The germline V gene encodes CDR1 LNHDA and CDR2 SQIVND (reference sequence). CDR3 length: 14 residues. CDR3 bases: TGTGCCAGTAGTAAAAGGACTAGCCTCAATGAGCAGTTCTTC. It translates to CASSKRTSLNEQFF.

The CDR3 protein is CASSFGGYNEQFF. DNA for the CDR3: TGTGCCAGCAGCTTCGGGGGTTACAATGAGCAGTTCTTC. This rearrangement joins TRBV7-3 to TRBJ2-1, with TRBD2 as a possible D gene (6 bases). This CDR3 is built from 13 residues. CDR1 and CDR2 from the germline V gene are SGHTA and FQGTGA. V lost 3 bases, J lost 4 bases, and 7 bases lay in between.

This sequence joins TRBV11-2 and TRBJ2-7; possibly TRBD1 for D (6 bases). Germline CDR1 SGHAT, CDR2 FQNNGV. V shed 5 bases and J shed 0 bases, with 14 bases lying between them. This CDR3 is built from 15 residues. In DNA, the CDR3 is TGTGCCAGCAGCCTATTCACAGGGAACTCCTACGAGCAGTACTTC. This codes for CASSLFTGNSYEQYF.

Here the CDR3 reads CASSQGRFHVNQPQHF. CDR3 in DNA: TGTGCCAGCAGCCAGGGGAGGTTTCATGTCAATCAGCCCCAGCATTTT. The J gene is TRBJ1-5, the V gene TRBV14; D is unclear. This CDR3 contains 16 residues. From germline, CDR1 is SGHDN and CDR2 FVKESK. Trimming left V 3 bases short and J 3 bases short, with 15 bases between.

The chain links TRBV4-1 to TRBJ2-7; D possibly corresponds to TRBD2 (6 bases). The CDR3 loop spans 16 amino acids. The germline V and J ends were trimmed by 4 bases and 2 bases, with 18 bases remaining between them. Per the germline V gene, CDR1 is MGHRA and CDR2 is YSYEKL. CDR3 amino acids: CASSLGEGTGAYEQYF. CDR3 DNA sequence: TGCGCCAGCAGCCTTGGAGAGGGGACTGGGGCCTACGAGCAGTACTTC.

This clone was found a few times. The genes are TRBV5-1 and TRBJ2-7; 9 bases map to TRBD2. CDR3 length: 15 residues. Unmatched junction bases numbered 7, after V lost 0 bases and J lost 6 bases. In germline, CDR1 is SGHRS, CDR2 YFSETQ. Written as DNA, the CDR3 is TGCGCCAGCAGCTTGGCGAGAGCGGGGGGCAGCGAGCAGTACTTC. Its protein is CASSLARAGGSEQYF. Full variable domain (missing parts from reference TRBV5-1 and TRBJ2-7): KAGVTQTPRYLIKTRGQQVTLSCSPISGHRSVSWYQQTPGQGLQFLFEYFSETQRNKGNFPGRFSGRQFSNSRSEMNVSTLELGDSALYLCASSLARAGGSEQYFGPGTRLTVT.

This sequence joins TRBV24-1 and TRBJ1-3, with a possible D match to TRBD1 (5 bases). The CDR3 is 19 amino acids. The germline V gene has CDR1 KGHDR and CDR2 SFDVKD. Trimming shortened V by 0 bases and J by 2 bases, and 19 bases separated the two germline ends. DNA of the CDR3: TGTGCCACCAGTGATTTGGAGGGGAGGGGAGTGAAAGCTGGAAACACCATATATTTT. It specifies CATSDLEGRGVKAGNTIYF.

The V call is TRBV6-5, the J call TRBJ1-5, with 7 bases identical to TRBD1. The junction had 2 bases not matched to a gene; V was cut back by 5 bases and J by 4 bases. CDR3 length: 13 residues. Germline V lookup: CDR1 MNHEY, CDR2 SVGAGI. In DNA, the CDR3 is TGTGCCAGCAGTCTGACAGGGAATCAGCCCCAGCATTTT. It specifies CASSLTGNQPQHF.

This sequence joins TRBV4-1 and TRBJ2-2; 8 bases agree with TRBD2. J lost 2 bases, V lost 4 bases, and 12 bases had no gene match. The V gene's germline CDR1 is MGHRA and CDR2 YSYEKL. CDR3 size: 18 residues. CDR3 residues: CASSPRSRAGANTGELFF. CDR3 sequence (DNA): TGCGCCAGCAGCCCTAGGTCCAGAGCGGGGGCCAACACCGGGGAGCTGTTTTTT.

This clone was seen once. The rearrangement joins TRBV3-1 (or the pseudogene TRBV3-2) to TRBJ2-5; 8 positions match TRBD1. Losses at the gene ends were 2 bases for V and 4 bases for J; bases not matched to a gene: 3. Germline V gene lookup returns CDR1 LGHDT and CDR2 YNNKEL (reference sequence). The CDR3 is 14 residues long. The CDR3 bases are TGTGCCAGCAGCCAACAGGGGGCTGGAGAGACCCAGTACTTC. As protein: CASSQQGAGETQYF.

This clone occurred once. The chain links TRBV7-8 to TRBJ2-2; TRBD1 matches at 8 bases. Trimming removed 5 bases from V and 4 bases from J; junction bases left unmatched: 9. CDR1 and CDR2 from the germline V gene are SGHVS and FQNEAQ. This CDR3 is 16 amino acids long. CDR3: CASSITGTGPTGELFF. As DNA, the CDR3 is TGTGCCAGCAGCATAACCGGGACAGGCCCCACCGGGGAGCTGTTTTTT. The full variable domain, rest sourced from reference TRBV7-8 and TRBJ2-2, is GAGVSQSPRYKVAKRGQDVALRCDPISGHVSLFWYQQALGQGPEFLTYFQNEAQLDKSGLPSDRFFAERPEGSVSTLKIQRTQQEDSAVYLCASSITGTGPTGELFFGEGSRLTVL.

V usage is TRBV5-4 and J usage is TRBJ2-7, with 7 bases aligning to TRBD2. The CDR3 loop spans 15 amino acids. V gave up 4 bases and J gave up 2 bases; unmatched junction bases: 9. Germline values: CDR1 SGHNT, CDR2 YYREEE (reference sequence). The CDR3 DNA is TGTGCCAGCAGCCCCGGGATAGCGGGCACCTACGAGCAGTACTTC. Its translation: CASSPGIAGTYEQYF.

The rearrangement joins TRBV5-6 to TRBJ2-6; TRBD1 is a possible D gene (5 bases). Trimming took 1 base from V and 0 from J, leaving 11 bases between them. Germline V gene data show CDR1 as SGHDT and CDR2 as YYEEEE. The CDR3 extends over 17 amino acids. The CDR3 DNA sequence: TGTGCCAGCAGCTTGTTAACAGGCCTCTCTGGGGCCAACGTCCTGACTTTC. It encodes CASSLLTGLSGANVLTF.

As regards this clone: The identical CDR3 is also encoded by other nucleotide sequences in the sample. CDR3 sequence: CASSSSGLTSTGELFF. In DNA form, the CDR3 reads TGTGCCAGCAGCTCGTCGGGACTTACAAGCACCGGGGAGCTGTTTTTT. This sequence joins TRBV7-2 and TRBJ2-2, with D possibly TRBD2 on 6 matching bases. Per the germline V gene, CDR1 is SGHTA and CDR2 is FQGNSA. CDR3 length equals 16 residues. Trimming cost V 4 bases and J 4 bases, with 16 bases left between them.

The chain has TRBV9 and TRBJ2-1, with D hard to call. Germline CDR1 SGDLS, CDR2 YYNGEE. With 0 bases removed from V and 2 bases from J, the gap between germline ends came to 9 bases. The CDR3 has 15 amino acids. CDR3 nucleotide sequence: TGTGCCAGCAGCGTAGAAAGCCGAGCCTACAATGAGCAGTTCTTC. Protein: CASSVESRAYNEQFF.

The chain combines TRBV13 with TRBJ1-4, with 9 bases lining up with TRBD1. The germline V gene encodes CDR1 PRHDT and CDR2 FYEKMQ (reference sequence). The ends lost 2 bases at V and 7 bases at J; junction bases unmatched: 5. The CDR3 runs 15 residues. The DNA of the CDR3 is TGTGCCAGCAGCTTAACTCGGACAGGGGTTGAAAAACTGTTTTTT. Residues: CASSLTRTGVEKLFF.